This TCR beta chain comes out of a study of T cell responses to AZD1222 COVID-19 vaccine. The overall study: Pooled in the analysis were second doses at about 4 or about 12 weeks.

Whole-study results and caveats: In the spike-specific TCR repertoire, nearly half reportedly target unmutated variant regions.

Concerning this clone: What it recognizes is unknown. Compared with germline, one end of the junction differs, possibly owing to a read error.

Repertoires were generated with immunoSEQ multiplex PCR, while TCRdb's copy carries only in-frame clones and drops some. The data show under 95,000 clones, 90% seen once. Per the germline V gene, CDR1 is LNHDA and CDR2 is SQIVND (reference sequence). The CDR3 has 13 amino acids. This receptor was obtained from an adult in good health. The chain recombines TRBV19 with TRBJ1-1; D remains unclear. The sequencing here drew on peripheral blood, taken on day 0 of AZD1222 vaccination. The CDR3 here is CASCIGGGTEAFF. The DNA of the CDR3 is TGTGCCAGTTGTATCGGAGGCGGCACTGAAGCTTTCTTT.